A selection of T cell receptor beta chains follows, all from one sample in a study of blood T cell repertoires in COVID-19. Data came from immunoSEQ multiplex PCR; TCRdb stores just in-frame clones and leaves some out. This sample has over 200,000 clones, with approximately 90% found just once. The sequencing input was PBMCs or T cells enriched from blood (not recorded which). The source of these receptors is a man aged 25-40 years who had recovered from COVID-19. CDR3s include the opening cysteine and the closing phenylalanine or tryptophan. The D gene is left open where the match is weak. The size of a clone is reported for some rows only, either as once, few or many, or as a class for expanded clones.

CDR3 DNA	CDR3 protein	clone size	J gene	D gene	V gene
TGTGCCAGCAACCGGGATTTCTATGGCTACACCTTC	CASNRDFYGYTF	few	TRBJ1-2	.	TRBV7-2
TGTGCCAGCAGCTTTCAGAGGCCCCACTCTGGGGCCAACGTCCTGACTTTC	CASSFQRPHSGANVLTF	.	TRBJ2-6	.	TRBV7-9
TGTGCCAGCGGGGGGATCAATGAGCAGTTCTTC	CASGGINEQFF	.	TRBJ2-1	.	TRBV28
TGTGCCAGCTCACCGCGACAGGAGGAGACCCAGTACTTC	CASSPRQEETQYF	.	TRBJ2-5	.	TRBV18
TGCAGCGGGAGGACTAGCGGGATCAATGAGCAGTTCTTC	CSGRTSGINEQFF	.	TRBJ2-1	TRBD2	TRBV29-1
TGTGCCAGCAGCTCGTGGTGGCATAACTATGGCTACACCTTC	CASSSWWHNYGYTF	once	TRBJ1-2	.	TRBV7-9
TGTGCCAGCAGTTACGGAGACGGCTCCTACGAGCAGTACTTC	CASSYGDGSYEQYF	.	TRBJ2-7	.	TRBV6-5
TGCAGTGCCACAGGGGGATCACCCCTCCACTTT	CSATGGSPLHF	.	TRBJ1-6	TRBD1	TRBV20-1
TGTGCCAGCAGTTTAACGGGGTTCTATGGCTACACCTTC	CASSLTGFYGYTF	.	TRBJ1-2	.	TRBV28
TGCGCCAGCAGCCACGATCGGGGAGGGGTAACTGAAGCTTTCTTT	CASSHDRGGVTEAFF	.	TRBJ1-1	.	TRBV4-3
TGTGCCTGGCAGGACAGGGAGGGCCAGCCCCAGCATTTT	CAWQDREGQPQHF	.	TRBJ1-5	TRBD1	TRBV30
TGTGCCATCAGTGAGAATACCGGAGGGAGCTCCTACAATGAGCAGTTCTTC	CAISENTGGSSYNEQFF	.	TRBJ2-1	.	TRBV10-3
TGTGCCAGCAGCTTAGCCTCACAGGGGGCTGGTCAGCCCCAGCATTTT	CASSLASQGAGQPQHF	few	TRBJ1-5	TRBD1	TRBV7-2
TGTGCCAGCAGCTCCTCAGACCAGACTAGCGCCGGCTCCTACAATGAGCAGTTCTTC	CASSSSDQTSAGSYNEQFF	.	TRBJ2-1	TRBD2	TRBV9
TGCGCCAGCAGCCCTGGGAGGCCGCGTACCGGGGAGCTGTTTTTT	CASSPGRPRTGELFF	.	TRBJ2-2	.	TRBV4-1
TGTGCCACCAGCAGAATTCCCCCCTGGGGGGAAAGAGCCTACAATGAGCAGTTCTTC	CATSRIPPWGERAYNEQFF	.	TRBJ2-1	.	TRBV15
TGCAGTGCTAGTTTTGGGCATGAGCAGTTCTTC	CSASFGHEQFF	.	TRBJ2-1	.	TRBV20-1
TGTGCCAGCCGCCGACCCAGGACTAGCGGGAGACTCCCCTACAATGAGCAGTTCTTC	CASRRPRTSGRLPYNEQFF	.	TRBJ2-1	TRBD2	TRBV11-2
TGTGCCTGGAGTAACCAGGGGCCTAGGCAGCCCCAGCATTTT	CAWSNQGPRQPQHF	.	TRBJ1-5	.	TRBV30
TGCGCCAGCAGCTCACAGGGGAACAACTATGGCTACACCTTC	CASSSQGNNYGYTF	.	TRBJ1-2	TRBD1	TRBV5-1
TGTGCCAGCAGAATTGGCTGGGAGGGCCCCACCTTC	CASRIGWEGPTF	.	TRBJ1-2	.	TRBV21-1
TGTGCCAGCAGTGGGGGAAGACAGGGTAGGGCCTACGAGCAGTACTTC	CASSGGRQGRAYEQYF	.	TRBJ2-7	TRBD1	TRBV6-7
TGTGCCAGCAGCCTATCGGGGGGACTAGCCTACGGACCAGGCGAGCAGTACTTC	CASSLSGGLAYGPGEQYF	once	TRBJ2-7	TRBD2	TRBV9
TGTGCCAGCAGTCACAGGGCTAGCGGCTACAATGAGCAGTTCTTC	CASSHRASGYNEQFF	.	TRBJ2-1	.	TRBV3-1/TRBV3-2
TGTGCCAGCAGCTTAGTGTTGGGGCCCGACAATGAGCAGTTCTTC	CASSLVLGPDNEQFF	.	TRBJ2-1	.	TRBV13
TGTGCCAGCAGTGTTTCGGGGGTGGAAGAGACCCAGTACTTC	CASSVSGVEETQYF	.	TRBJ2-5	.	TRBV2
TGTGCCAGTAGCAACAGGGGAGCTTTCTTT	CASSNRGAFF	.	TRBJ1-1	TRBD1	TRBV19
TGCGCCAGCAAATTCGGAGGAGGGGATGAGCAGTTCTTC	CASKFGGGDEQFF	.	TRBJ2-1	.	TRBV10-2
TGTGCCACCAGTGAGCAGACTAGCCTAAAGCACAATGAGCAGTTCTTC	CATSEQTSLKHNEQFF	once	TRBJ2-1	TRBD2	TRBV24-1
TGTGCCAGCAGCCAAGGGACTAGCGGATCATACAATGAGCAGTTCTTC	CASSQGTSGSYNEQFF	once	TRBJ2-1	TRBD2	TRBV3-1/TRBV3-2
TGTGCCAGCAGCCGGGATTTAGCTACCACAGATACGCAGTATTTT	CASSRDLATTDTQYF	.	TRBJ2-3	.	TRBV6-5
TGTGCCAGCAGCTTGGATATGGTCGCTAGGTATGGCTACACCTTC	CASSLDMVARYGYTF	.	TRBJ1-2	.	TRBV5-6
TGTGCCAGCAGCCAAGACAGAAAGACCCAGTACTTC	CASSQDRKTQYF	.	TRBJ2-5	.	TRBV3-1/TRBV3-2
TGTGCCAGCAGCCCAGGGGGCCGGAATGAGCAGTTCTTC	CASSPGGRNEQFF	.	TRBJ2-1	TRBD1	TRBV12-3/TRBV12-4
TGTGCCAGCAGCTCCAGGGCTAGCGGGATCTTGGCCAAAAACATTCAGTACTTC	CASSSRASGILAKNIQYF	.	TRBJ2-4	TRBD2	TRBV7-8
TGTGCCAGTAGTTCGGGACAGGGCCCATACGAGCAGTACTTC	CASSSGQGPYEQYF	.	TRBJ2-7	TRBD1	TRBV19
TGCCAGGGACAGAGCTCCTACGAGCAGTACTTC	CQGQSSYEQYF	.	TRBJ2-7	.	TRBV21-1
TGTGCCAGTAGTATCGCGTCTCCGGGAGGGGGCCCCTACAATGAGCAGTTCTTC	CASSIASPGGGPYNEQFF	.	TRBJ2-1	.	TRBV19
TGTGCCAGCAGCTTAATCAGGAATTCACCCCTCCACTTT	CASSLIRNSPLHF	few	TRBJ1-6	.	TRBV11-2
TGTGCCAGCAGCCTTAGGCAGGTTACTGAAGCTTTCTTT	CASSLRQVTEAFF	.	TRBJ1-1	.	TRBV7-9